These 26 T cell receptor beta chains were all obtained from the same sample, sequenced in a study of shared clonotypes between healthy human individuals. The naive CD8 population came from CD45RO-negative cells selected for CCR7, without terminally differentiated effector memory CD45RA+ cells. TCRdb's copy holds only in-frame clones and misses some; the assay was immunoSEQ multiplex PCR. Among about 2.1 million clones listed, 93% were seen once. Material: naive CD8+ T cells from PBMCs. The receptors were gathered from a young man in good health. Some clones in this sample may be carry-over from other donors' samples.

This chain uses TRBV4-3 with TRBJ2-3; D possibly matches TRBD1 or TRBD2 (5 bases each). The germline V and J ends were trimmed by 6 bases and 5 bases, with 21 bases remaining between them. Germline loops: CDR1 LGHNA, CDR2 YSLEER. The CDR3 contains 16 residues. The CDR3 DNA is TGCGCCAGCAGTCCCCGGGACCTTTTAACGGGAGATACGCAGTATTTT. Translating it yields CASSPRDLLTGDTQYF.

The chain joins TRBV10-3 to TRBJ1-5; possibly TRBD1 for D (5 bases). Germline assignment: CDR1 ENHRY and CDR2 SYGVKD. CDR3 size: 13 residues. Between the trimmed V and J ends, which lost 6 bases and 2 bases, there was a span of 8 bases. The CDR3 DNA is TGTGCCATCAGGGGGGGTGGCAATCAGCCCCAGCATTTT. Its protein product is CAIRGGGNQPQHF.

This chain connects TRBV7-8 to TRBJ2-2; no firm D call. From germline, CDR1 is SGHVS and CDR2 FQNEAQ. With 2 bases removed from V and 2 bases from J, the gap between germline ends came to 12 bases. The length of the CDR3 is 16 residues. DNA of the CDR3: TGTGCCAGCAGCTTATTTCGGACGGCTAACACCGGGGAGCTGTTTTTT. Translating it yields CASSLFRTANTGELFF. The full variable domain, completed using reference TRBV7-8 and TRBJ2-2, is GAGVSQSPRYKVAKRGQDVALRCDPISGHVSLFWYQQALGQGPEFLTYFQNEAQLDKSGLPSDRFFAERPEGSVSTLKIQRTQQEDSAVYLCASSLFRTANTGELFFGEGSRLTVL.

The CDR3: CAISEGAIDTGELFF. DNA for the CDR3: TGTGCCATCAGTGAGGGGGCGATTGACACCGGGGAGCTGTTTTTT. The V and J genes are TRBV10-3 and TRBJ2-2, with D maybe TRBD1 (5 bases). CDR1 and CDR2 (germline): ENHRY, SYGVKD. Trimming removed 2 bases from V and 3 bases from J, with 10 bases in between. This CDR3 has 15 amino acids.

The genes are TRBV4-1 and TRBJ2-3; possibly TRBD1 for D (5 bases). Trimming shortened V by 4 bases and J by 2 bases, and 16 bases separated the two germline ends. The length of the CDR3 is 16 residues. Germline V gene lookup returns CDR1 MGHRA and CDR2 YSYEKL. Here the CDR3 DNA reads TGCGCCAGCAGCCCTGGGGCGGCCATACTCACAGATACGCAGTATTTT. Its protein is CASSPGAAILTDTQYF.

The chain employs TRBV29-1 and TRBJ2-4, with D uncertain. V gave up 7 bases and J gave up 0 bases, with 16 bases separating them. Per germline, CDR1 SQVTM and CDR2 ANQGSEA. The CDR3 is 15 residues long. CDR3 nucleotides: TGCAGCGCCTACATTGGCCCTACAGCCAAAAACATTCAGTACTTC. Encoded protein: CSAYIGPTAKNIQYF.

The chain combines TRBV29-1 with TRBJ2-5; D uncertain. Per germline, CDR1 SQVTM and CDR2 ANQGSEA. Deletions cut 3 bases from V and 2 bases from J, with 13 bases between. The CDR3 runs to 14 residues. The CDR3: CSVDPGMGQETQYF. In DNA form, the CDR3 reads TGCAGCGTTGACCCAGGCATGGGACAAGAGACCCAGTACTTC.

V gene TRBV2 combines with J gene TRBJ2-2; tentatively, D is TRBD2 (6 bases). The CDR3 loop spans 14 amino acids. The V end was cut by 6 bases, the J end by 4 bases, with 12 bases between. Per the germline V gene, CDR1 is SNHLY and CDR2 is FYNNEI. CDR3 in DNA: TGTGCCAGCAGGAGGGACTCGGGCACCGGGGAGCTGTTTTTT. Translated: CASRRDSGTGELFF.

The gene calls are TRBV27 and TRBJ1-2; 7 bases align to TRBD1. The germline V gene encodes CDR1 MNHEY and CDR2 SMNVEV (reference sequence). This CDR3 contains 14 residues. V was clipped by 2 bases and J by 6 bases; unmatched bases: 6. As DNA, the CDR3 is TGTGCCAGCAGTTTAGGCAGGGGGGACGATGGCTACACCTTC. Its translation is CASSLGRGDDGYTF.

This rearrangement joins TRBV5-5 to TRBJ1-5; the D gene is possibly TRBD1 (5 bases). From germline, CDR1 is SGHKS and CDR2 YYEKEE (reference sequence). The CDR3 runs 16 residues. V was trimmed by 2 bases and J by 7 bases, leaving 19 bases between them. CDR3 residues: CASSFDRPQDGQPQHF. CDR3 nucleotide sequence: TGTGCCAGCAGCTTCGACAGACCCCAGGACGGACAGCCCCAGCATTTT.

This clone appeared a single time. This sequence joins TRBV10-1 and TRBJ2-5; 11 bases align to TRBD1. Germline values: CDR1 WNHNN, CDR2 SYGVQD (reference sequence). The CDR3 is 16 amino acids. The trim removed 0 bases at V and 5 bases at J, leaving 5 bases unmatched. CDR3 nucleotides: TGCGCCAGCAGTGAGTCCGGGACAGGGGGGTCGGAGACCCAGTACTTC. Translating it yields CASSESGTGGSETQYF.

About this clone: Distinct nucleotide sequences in the sample also encode this CDR3. The CDR3 bases are TGTGCCAGCAGCTTGGGAGCGGGAGAGACCCAGTACTTC. This encodes CASSLGAGETQYF. The chain has TRBV7-9 and TRBJ2-5, with D possibly matching TRBD2 (6 bases). V was shortened by 3 bases and J by 4 bases, with 9 bases between the two germline ends. The CDR3 totals 13 residues. CDR1 and CDR2 (germline): SEHNR, FQNEAQ (reference sequence). Using reference TRBV7-9 and TRBJ2-5 for the parts outside the CDR3, the full variable domain is DTGVSQNPRHKITKRGQNVTFRCDPISEHNRLYWYRQTLGQGPEFLTYFQNEAQLEKSRLLSDRFSAERPKGSFSTLEIQRTEQGDSAMYLCASSLGAGETQYFGPGTRLLVL.

This chain joins TRBV6-1 and TRBJ1-1; weak D call: TRBD1 (5 bases). From germline, CDR1 is MNHNS and CDR2 SASEGT. Trimming removed 2 bases from V and 1 base from J, with 17 bases in between. CDR3 length: 17 amino acids. In DNA, the CDR3 is TGTGCCAGCAGTGAAACCCGGTACCGGGGGGGGAACACTGAAGCTTTCTTT. Translated: CASSETRYRGGNTEAFF.

The V call is TRBV4-1, the J call TRBJ2-7, with D possibly being TRBD1 (6 bases). With 4 bases removed from V and 4 bases from J, the gap between germline ends came to 14 bases. CDR3 length equals 14 residues. Germline V gene sequence: CDR1 MGHRA, CDR2 YSYEKL. CDR3 amino acids: CASSPRGQVYEQYF. The CDR3 bases are TGCGCCAGCAGCCCCAGGGGTCAAGTTTACGAGCAGTACTTC.

The chain carries TRBV27 and TRBJ1-5; no clear D. Germline V gene data show CDR1 as MNHEY and CDR2 as SMNVEV (reference sequence). The V gene lost 8 bases and the J gene lost 2 bases, with 13 bases spanning the gap. The CDR3 runs to 14 residues. The CDR3 spells CASRGGMGNQPQHF. For the CDR3, the DNA is TGTGCCAGCCGCGGAGGGATGGGCAATCAGCCCCAGCATTTT.

The chain recombines TRBV10-3 with TRBJ2-5; D tentatively reads TRBD1 or TRBD2 (5 bases each). Trimming shortened V by 1 base and J by 5 bases, and 8 bases separated the two germline ends. The CDR3 extends over 13 amino acids. CDR1 and CDR2 (germline): ENHRY, SYGVKD. CDR3 coding DNA: TGTGCCATCAGTGAGTACGGGGCGGAGACCCAGTACTTC. It specifies CAISEYGAETQYF.

This sequence joins TRBV7-2 and TRBJ2-2; the D gene is possibly TRBD1 (6 bases). The CDR3 contains 16 residues. CDR1 and CDR2 (germline): SGHTA, FQGNSA. Trimming stripped 5 bases from V and 5 bases from J, with 18 bases between. The CDR3 sequence: CASSPGQPYETGELFF. The DNA of the CDR3 is TGTGCCAGCAGCCCCGGACAGCCTTATGAAACCGGGGAGCTGTTTTTT.

This clone was seen just once. V is TRBV5-1 and J is TRBJ2-3; TRBD2 aligns across 7 bases. The CDR3 loop spans 18 amino acids. V dropped 4 bases and J dropped 0; count of bases not matched to a gene: 14. Germline assignment: CDR1 SGHRS and CDR2 YFSETQ. CDR3 protein: CASSPDPASGPSTDTQYF. The CDR3 coding sequence is TGCGCCAGCAGCCCCGACCCGGCTAGCGGCCCTAGCACAGATACGCAGTATTTT.

This clone was seen only once. The CDR3 region has the DNA TGTGCCAGCAGTCCAGGAGGGGTCGGGGAAAAACTGTTTTTT. Its protein is CASSPGGVGEKLFF. V usage is TRBV27 and J usage is TRBJ1-4; TRBD1 is a possible D gene (5 bases). The V gene lost 5 bases and the J gene lost 8 bases, with 15 bases spanning the gap. The CDR3 length is 14 residues. The germline V gene has CDR1 MNHEY and CDR2 SMNVEV (reference sequence).

The V call is TRBV11-2, the J call TRBJ2-7, with TRBD2 matching 8 bases. With 4 bases clipped from V and 6 bases from J, the junction kept 14 bases outside the gene matches. Germline CDR1 SGHAT, CDR2 FQNNGV. The CDR3 has 16 amino acids. CDR3 sequence: CASSSNGRDPLSEQYF. CDR3 sequence (DNA): TGTGCCAGCAGCTCGAACGGGAGGGATCCCCTTTCCGAGCAGTACTTC.

V usage is TRBV11-2 and J usage is TRBJ2-7; D is unresolved. The V end was cut by 1 base, the J end by 5 bases, with 9 bases between. The CDR3 runs to 13 residues. CDR1 is SGHAT, CDR2 FQNNGV, per germline. The CDR3 DNA reads TGTGCCAGCAGCTTAGTGCCGTTGGACGAGCAGTACTTC. Protein: CASSLVPLDEQYF.

This clone occurred once. The chain combines TRBV28 with TRBJ1-2; D gene unclear. Germline V gene sequence: CDR1 MDHEN, CDR2 SYDVKM. The V end was cut by 3 bases, the J end by 0 bases, with 11 bases between. CDR3 length: 15 amino acids. Written as DNA, the CDR3 is TGTGCCAGCAGTTTCGCCCCGGGTGCTAACTATGGCTACACCTTC. Translated, it gives CASSFAPGANYGYTF.

This chain joins TRBV5-4 and TRBJ1-4; possibly TRBD1 for D (5 bases). CDR3 size: 15 residues. The germline gives CDR1 SGHNT, CDR2 YYREEE (reference sequence). V lost 5 bases and J lost 7, with 18 bases in between. CDR3 in amino acids: CASSYGRGLSEKLFF. In DNA form, the CDR3 reads TGTGCCAGCAGTTATGGTAGGGGATTGAGTGAAAAACTGTTTTTT. The entire variable domain, with the rest obtained from reference TRBV5-4 and TRBJ1-4, is as follows: ETGVTQSPTHLIKTRGQQVTLRCSSQSGHNTVSWYQQALGQGPQFIFQYYREEENGRGNFPPRFSGLQFPNYSSELNVNALELDDSALYLCASSYGRGLSEKLFFGSGTQLSVL.

V is TRBV28 and J is TRBJ2-7; TRBD1 is a possible D gene (6 bases). This CDR3 contains 14 residues. The V end lost 7 bases, the J end lost 4 bases, and 17 bases lay between the germline ends. In germline, CDR1 is MDHEN, CDR2 SYDVKM. CDR3 sequence: CASTPAGELYEQYF. The CDR3 DNA reads TGTGCCAGCACGCCTGCAGGGGAATTATACGAGCAGTACTTC.

This chain connects TRBV20-1 to TRBJ2-2; no reliable D call. Germline assignment: CDR1 DFQATT and CDR2 SNEGSKA (reference sequence). The CDR3 contains 11 residues. Trimming cost V 5 bases and J 8 bases, with 9 bases left between them. The CDR3 sequence is CSAPLIGELFF. In DNA form, the CDR3 reads TGCAGTGCTCCCTTAATTGGGGAGCTGTTTTTT.

V is TRBV4-1 and J is TRBJ2-7; the D gene is possibly TRBD2 (6 bases). CDR3 size: 16 residues. CDR1 is MGHRA, CDR2 YSYEKL, per germline. Trimming shortened V by 1 base and J by 1 base, and 14 bases separated the two germline ends. As DNA, the CDR3 is TGCGCCAGCAGCCAAGGGTGGGGACTGAAGTCCTACGAGCAGTACTTC. Protein product: CASSQGWGLKSYEQYF.